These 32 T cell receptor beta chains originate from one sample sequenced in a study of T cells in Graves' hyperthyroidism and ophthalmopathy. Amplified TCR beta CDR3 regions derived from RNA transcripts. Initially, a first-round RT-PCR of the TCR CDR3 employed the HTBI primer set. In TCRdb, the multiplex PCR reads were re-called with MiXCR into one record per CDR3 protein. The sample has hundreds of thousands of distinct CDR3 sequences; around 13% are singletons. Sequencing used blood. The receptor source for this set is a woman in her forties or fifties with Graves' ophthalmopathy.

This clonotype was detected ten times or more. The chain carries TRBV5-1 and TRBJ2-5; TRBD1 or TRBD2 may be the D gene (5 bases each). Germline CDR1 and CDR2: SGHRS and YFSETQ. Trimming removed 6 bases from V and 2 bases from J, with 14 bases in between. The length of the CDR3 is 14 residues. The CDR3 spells CASKLWGSQETQYF. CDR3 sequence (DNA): TGCGCCAGCAAATTATGGGGGAGTCAAGAGACCCAGTACTTC. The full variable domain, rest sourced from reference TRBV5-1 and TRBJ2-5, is KAGVTQTPRYLIKTRGQQVTLSCSPISGHRSVSWYQQTPGQGLQFLFEYFSETQRNKGNFPGRFSGRQFSNSRSEMNVSTLELGDSALYLCASKLWGSQETQYFGPGTRLLVL.

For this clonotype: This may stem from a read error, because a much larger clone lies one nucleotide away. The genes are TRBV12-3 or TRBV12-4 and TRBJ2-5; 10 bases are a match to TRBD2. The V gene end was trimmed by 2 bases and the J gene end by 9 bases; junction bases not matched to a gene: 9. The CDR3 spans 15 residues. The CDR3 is CASSLQAGGSEAQYF. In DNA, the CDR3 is TGTGCCAGCAGTTTACAAGCGGGAGGGTCTGAGGCCCAGTACTTC.

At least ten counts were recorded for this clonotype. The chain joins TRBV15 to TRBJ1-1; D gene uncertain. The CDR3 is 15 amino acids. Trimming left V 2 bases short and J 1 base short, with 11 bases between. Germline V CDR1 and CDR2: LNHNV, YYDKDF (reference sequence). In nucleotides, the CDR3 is TGTGCCACCAGCAGACCCGGTTACCCGAACACTGAAGCTTTCTTT. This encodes CATSRPGYPNTEAFF. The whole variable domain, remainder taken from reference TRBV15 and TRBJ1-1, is DAMVIQNPRYQVTQFGKPVTLSCSQTLNHNVMYWYQQKSSQAPKLLFHYYDKDFNNEADTPDNFQSRRPNTSFCFLDIRSPGLGDTAMYLCATSRPGYPNTEAFFGQGTRLTVV.

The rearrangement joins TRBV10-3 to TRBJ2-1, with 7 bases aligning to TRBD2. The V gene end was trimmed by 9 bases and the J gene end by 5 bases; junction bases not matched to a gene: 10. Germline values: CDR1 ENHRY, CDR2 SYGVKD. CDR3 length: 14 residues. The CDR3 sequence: CAIGKSSGNNEQFF. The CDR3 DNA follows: TGTGCCATTGGGAAATCTAGCGGAAACAATGAGCAGTTCTTC.

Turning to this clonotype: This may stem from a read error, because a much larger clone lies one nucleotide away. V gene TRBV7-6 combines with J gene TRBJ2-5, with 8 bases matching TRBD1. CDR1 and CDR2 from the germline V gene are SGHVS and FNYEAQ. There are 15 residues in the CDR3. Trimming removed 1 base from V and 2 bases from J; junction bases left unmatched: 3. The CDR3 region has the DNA TGTGCCAGCAGCTTAGGGGACAGGTGGCAAGAGACCCAGTACTTC. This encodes CASSLGDRWQETQYF.

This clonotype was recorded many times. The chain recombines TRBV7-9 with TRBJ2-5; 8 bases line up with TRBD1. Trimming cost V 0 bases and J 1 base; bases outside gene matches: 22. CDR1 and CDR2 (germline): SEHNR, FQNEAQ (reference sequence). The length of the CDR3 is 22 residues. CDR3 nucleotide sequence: TGTGCCAGCAGCTTAGCGCTTCGGGGCAGGGGGCCAACAACCCCTCCCCAAGAGACCCAGTACTTC. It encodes CASSLALRGRGPTTPPQETQYF.

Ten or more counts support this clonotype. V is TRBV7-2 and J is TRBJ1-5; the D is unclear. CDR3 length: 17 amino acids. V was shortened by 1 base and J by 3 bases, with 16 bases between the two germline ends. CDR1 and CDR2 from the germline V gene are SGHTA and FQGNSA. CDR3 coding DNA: TGTGCCAGCAGCTTAGGTGGTTCAGGAATCAACAATCAGCCCCAGCATTTT. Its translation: CASSLGGSGINNQPQHF.

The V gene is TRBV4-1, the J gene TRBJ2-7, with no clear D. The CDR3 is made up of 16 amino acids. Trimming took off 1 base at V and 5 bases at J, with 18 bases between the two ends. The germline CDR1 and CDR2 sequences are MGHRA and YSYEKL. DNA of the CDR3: TGCGCCAGCAGCCAAGTTGTCGGTCAACCCCAGGACGAGCAGTACTTC. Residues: CASSQVVGQPQDEQYF.

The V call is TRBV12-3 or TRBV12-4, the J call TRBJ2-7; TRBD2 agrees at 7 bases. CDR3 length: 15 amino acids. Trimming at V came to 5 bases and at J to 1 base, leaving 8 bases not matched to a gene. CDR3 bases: TGTGCCAGCAGTCTCCATCGGGGGGAGTCCTACGAGCAGTACTTC. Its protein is CASSLHRGESYEQYF.

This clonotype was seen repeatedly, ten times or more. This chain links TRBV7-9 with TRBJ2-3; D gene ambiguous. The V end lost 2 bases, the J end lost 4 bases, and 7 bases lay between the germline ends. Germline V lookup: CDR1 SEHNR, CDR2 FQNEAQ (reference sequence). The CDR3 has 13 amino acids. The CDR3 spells CASSLITADTQYF. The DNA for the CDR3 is TGTGCCAGCAGCTTAATTACTGCAGATACGCAGTATTTT.

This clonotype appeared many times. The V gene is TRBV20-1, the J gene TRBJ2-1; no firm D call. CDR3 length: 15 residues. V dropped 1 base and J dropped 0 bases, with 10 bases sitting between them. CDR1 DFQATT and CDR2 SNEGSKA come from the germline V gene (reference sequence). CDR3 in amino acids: CSARGRRLSYNEQFF. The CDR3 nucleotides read TGCAGTGCTAGAGGCCGGCGCCTCTCCTACAATGAGCAGTTCTTC.

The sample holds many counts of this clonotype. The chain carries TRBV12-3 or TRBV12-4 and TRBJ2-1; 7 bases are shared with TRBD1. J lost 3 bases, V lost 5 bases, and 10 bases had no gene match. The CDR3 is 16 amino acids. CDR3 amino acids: CASSPPGQANYNEQFF. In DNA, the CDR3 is TGTGCCAGCAGTCCCCCAGGACAGGCAAACTACAATGAGCAGTTCTTC.

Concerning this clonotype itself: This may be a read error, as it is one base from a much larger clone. In DNA form, the CDR3 reads TGTGCCGGCAGCTCACATAGCGGTACCGGGGAGCTGTTTTTT. This sequence encodes CAGSSHSGTGELFF. This chain links TRBV7-9 with TRBJ2-2; D might be TRBD2 (6 bases). CDR3 length: 14 amino acids. The V gene's germline CDR1 is SEHNR and CDR2 FQNEAQ (reference sequence).

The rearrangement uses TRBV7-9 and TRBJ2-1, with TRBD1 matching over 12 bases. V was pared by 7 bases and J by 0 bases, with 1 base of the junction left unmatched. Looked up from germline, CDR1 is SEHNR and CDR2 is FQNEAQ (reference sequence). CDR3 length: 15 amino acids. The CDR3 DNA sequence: TGTGCCAGCAAGGGACAGGGGGCCTCCTACAATGAGCAGTTCTTC. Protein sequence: CASKGQGASYNEQFF.

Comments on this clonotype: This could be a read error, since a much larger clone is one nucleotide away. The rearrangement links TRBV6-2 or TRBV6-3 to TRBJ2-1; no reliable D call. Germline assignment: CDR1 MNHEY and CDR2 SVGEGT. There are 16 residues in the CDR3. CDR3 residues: CASSYEGFGPYNERFF. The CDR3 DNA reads TGTGCCAGCAGTTACGAAGGCTTCGGTCCCTACAATGAGCGGTTCTTC.

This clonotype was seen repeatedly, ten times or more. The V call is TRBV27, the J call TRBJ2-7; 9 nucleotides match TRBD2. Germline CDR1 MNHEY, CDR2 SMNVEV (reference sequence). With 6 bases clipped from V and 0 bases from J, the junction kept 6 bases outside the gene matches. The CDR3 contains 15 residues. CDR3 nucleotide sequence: TGTGCCAGCAGCAGCCCTAGCGGGGCCTCCTACGAGCAGTACTTC. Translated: CASSSPSGASYEQYF.

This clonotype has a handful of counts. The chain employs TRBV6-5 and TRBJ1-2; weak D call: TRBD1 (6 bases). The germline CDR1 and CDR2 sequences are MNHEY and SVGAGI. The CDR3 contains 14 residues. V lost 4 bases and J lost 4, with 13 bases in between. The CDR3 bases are TGTGCCAGCAGTTCCAACAGGGCTAGCTATGGCTACACCTTC. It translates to CASSSNRASYGYTF.

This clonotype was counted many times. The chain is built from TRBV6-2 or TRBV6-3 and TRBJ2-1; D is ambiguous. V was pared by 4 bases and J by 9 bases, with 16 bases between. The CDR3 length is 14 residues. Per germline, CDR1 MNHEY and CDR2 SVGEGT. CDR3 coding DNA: TGTGCCAGCAGTTTAACCCAAGTTGGAAGTGAGCAGTTCTTC. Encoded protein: CASSLTQVGSEQFF.

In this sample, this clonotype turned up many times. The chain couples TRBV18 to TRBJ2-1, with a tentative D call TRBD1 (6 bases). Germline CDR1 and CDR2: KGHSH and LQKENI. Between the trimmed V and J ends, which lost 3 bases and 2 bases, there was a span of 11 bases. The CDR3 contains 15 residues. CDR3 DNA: TGTGCCAGCTCACCGACAGGACGTACCTACAATGAGCAGTTCTTC. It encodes CASSPTGRTYNEQFF.

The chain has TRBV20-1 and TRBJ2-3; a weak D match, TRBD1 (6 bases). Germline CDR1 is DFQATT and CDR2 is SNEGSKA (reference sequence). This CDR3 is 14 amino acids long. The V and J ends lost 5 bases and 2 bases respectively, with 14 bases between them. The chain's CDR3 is CSASGQPPTDTQYF. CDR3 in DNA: TGCAGTGCTTCCGGACAGCCGCCCACAGATACGCAGTATTTT.

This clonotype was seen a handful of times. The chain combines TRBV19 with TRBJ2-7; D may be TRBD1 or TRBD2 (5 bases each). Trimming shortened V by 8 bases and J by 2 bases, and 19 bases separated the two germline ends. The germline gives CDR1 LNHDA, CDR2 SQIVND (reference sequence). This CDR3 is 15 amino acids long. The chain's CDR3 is CASSRFGTETYEQYF. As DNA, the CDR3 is TGTGCCAGTTCCCGGTTTGGGACGGAGACCTACGAGCAGTACTTC.

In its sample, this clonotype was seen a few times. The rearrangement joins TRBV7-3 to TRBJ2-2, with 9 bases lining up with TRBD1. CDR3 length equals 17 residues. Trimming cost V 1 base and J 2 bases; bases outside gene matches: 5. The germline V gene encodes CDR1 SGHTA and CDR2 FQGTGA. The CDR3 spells CASSLRQGGLNTGELFF. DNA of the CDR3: TGTGCCAGCAGCTTAAGACAGGGGGGATTAAACACCGGGGAGCTGTTTTTT.

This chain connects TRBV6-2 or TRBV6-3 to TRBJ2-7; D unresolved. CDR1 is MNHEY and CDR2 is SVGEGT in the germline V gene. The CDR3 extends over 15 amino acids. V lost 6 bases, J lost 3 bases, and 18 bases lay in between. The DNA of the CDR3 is TGTGCCAGCAGCCGTGCGCCGGCTTATTTCTACGAGCAGTACTTC. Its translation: CASSRAPAYFYEQYF.

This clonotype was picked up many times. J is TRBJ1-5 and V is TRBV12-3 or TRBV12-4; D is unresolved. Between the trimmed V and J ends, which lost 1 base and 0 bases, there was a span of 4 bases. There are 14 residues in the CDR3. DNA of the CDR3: TGTGCCAGCAGTTTAGAATATAGCAATCAGCCCCAGCATTTT. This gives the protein CASSLEYSNQPQHF.

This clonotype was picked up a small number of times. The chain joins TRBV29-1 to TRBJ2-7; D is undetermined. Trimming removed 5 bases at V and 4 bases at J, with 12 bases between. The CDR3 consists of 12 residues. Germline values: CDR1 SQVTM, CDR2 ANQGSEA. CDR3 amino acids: CSVPGVGYEQYF. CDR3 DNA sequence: TGCAGCGTTCCTGGGGTAGGGTACGAGCAGTACTTC.

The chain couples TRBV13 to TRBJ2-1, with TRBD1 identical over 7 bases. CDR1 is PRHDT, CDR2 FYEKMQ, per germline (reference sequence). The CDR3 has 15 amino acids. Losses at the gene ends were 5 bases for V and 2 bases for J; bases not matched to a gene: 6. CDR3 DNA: TGTGCCAGCAGCCCCCGGACAGGTCCCTACAATGAGCAGTTCTTC. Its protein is CASSPRTGPYNEQFF.

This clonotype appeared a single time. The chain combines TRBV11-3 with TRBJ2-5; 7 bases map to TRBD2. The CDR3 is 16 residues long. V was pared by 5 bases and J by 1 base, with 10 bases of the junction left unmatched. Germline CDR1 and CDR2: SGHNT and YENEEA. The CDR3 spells CASSLILAQTQETQYF. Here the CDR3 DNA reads TGTGCCAGCAGCCTAATACTAGCGCAGACCCAAGAGACCCAGTACTTC.

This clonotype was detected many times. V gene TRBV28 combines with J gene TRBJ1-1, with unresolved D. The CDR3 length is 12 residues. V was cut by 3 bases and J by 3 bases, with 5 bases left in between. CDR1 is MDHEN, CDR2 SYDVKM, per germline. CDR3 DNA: TGTGCCAGCAGTTTCCGGTACACTGAAGCTTTCTTT. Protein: CASSFRYTEAFF.

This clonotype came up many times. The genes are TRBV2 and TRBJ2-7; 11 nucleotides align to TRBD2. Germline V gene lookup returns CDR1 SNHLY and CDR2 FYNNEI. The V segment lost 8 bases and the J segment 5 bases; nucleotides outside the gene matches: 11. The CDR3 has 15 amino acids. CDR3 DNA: TGTGCCAGCGTAGCGGGAGGGCCTCCGTTGGACGAGCAGTACTTC. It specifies CASVAGGPPLDEQYF.

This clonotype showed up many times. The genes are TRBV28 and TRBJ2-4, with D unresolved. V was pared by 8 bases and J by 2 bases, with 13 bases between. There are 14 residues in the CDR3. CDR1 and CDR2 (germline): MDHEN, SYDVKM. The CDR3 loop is CASSVSGTKNIQYF. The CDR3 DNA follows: TGTGCCAGCTCAGTTTCTGGTACCAAAAACATTCAGTACTTC.

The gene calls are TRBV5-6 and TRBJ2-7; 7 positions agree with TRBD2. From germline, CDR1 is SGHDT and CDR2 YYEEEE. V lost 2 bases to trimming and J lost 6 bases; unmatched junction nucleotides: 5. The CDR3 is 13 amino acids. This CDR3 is CASSLWLAVEQYF. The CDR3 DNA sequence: TGTGCCAGCAGCTTATGGCTAGCGGTCGAGCAGTACTTC.

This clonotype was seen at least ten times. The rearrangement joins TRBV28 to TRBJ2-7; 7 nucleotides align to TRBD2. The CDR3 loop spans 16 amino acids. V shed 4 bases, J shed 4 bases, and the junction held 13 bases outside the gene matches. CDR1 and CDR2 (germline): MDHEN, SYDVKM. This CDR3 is CASSSSSGRIYYEQYF. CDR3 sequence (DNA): TGTGCCAGCAGTTCCTCCTCCGGGAGGATTTATTACGAGCAGTACTTC.